This T cell receptor (beta chain) was found in a study of cytomegalovirus exposure and HLA in healthy donors. As to this clone: Its antigen is not known.

The donors formed part of the roughly 120-subject validation cohort, distinct from the approximately 670-subject first cohort. Points from the study as a whole: According to the study, 150 to 200 TCR beta chains were cytomegalovirus-associated.

Some clones are missing from TCRdb's copy, which holds only in-frame ones; the method was immunoSEQ multiplex PCR. The sample has 110,000 to 150,000 clones, roughly 93% seen once; the top ten hold about 2%. This CDR3 has 13 amino acids. The V gene end was trimmed by 5 bases and the J gene end by 6 bases; junction bases not matched to a gene: 5. CDR1 and CDR2 from the germline V gene are MDHEN and SYDVKM. The chain links TRBV28 to TRBJ1-1, with 8 bases fitting TRBD1. The sequenced material came from PBMCs. The TCR comes from a man younger than 35 in good health and CMV-seropositive. The CDR3 DNA is TGTGCCAGCAGTCACAGGGGGGCTTCTGAAGCTTTCTTT. It yields the protein CASSHRGASEAFF.